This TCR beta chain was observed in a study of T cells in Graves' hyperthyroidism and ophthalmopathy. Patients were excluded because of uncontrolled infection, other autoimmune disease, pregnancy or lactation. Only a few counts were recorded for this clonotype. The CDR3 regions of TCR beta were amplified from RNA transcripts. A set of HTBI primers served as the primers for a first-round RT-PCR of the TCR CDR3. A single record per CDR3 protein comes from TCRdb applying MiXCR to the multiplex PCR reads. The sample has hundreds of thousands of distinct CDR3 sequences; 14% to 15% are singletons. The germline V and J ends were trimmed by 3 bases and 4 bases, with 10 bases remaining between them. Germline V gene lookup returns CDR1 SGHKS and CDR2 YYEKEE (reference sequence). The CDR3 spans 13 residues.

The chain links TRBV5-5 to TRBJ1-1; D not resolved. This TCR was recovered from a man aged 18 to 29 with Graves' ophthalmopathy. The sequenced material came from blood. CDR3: CASSSLPSTEAFF. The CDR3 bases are TGTGCCAGCAGCTCCTTACCGAGCACTGAAGCTTTCTTT.